The TCR beta chain described here comes from a study of beta chain features in type 1 diabetes. Study details: The number of sorted cells examined across all samples was around 98 million. Whole-study findings and limits: Among all four CD4+ subsets, Type 1 diabetes patients had TCRB CDR3s that were moderately but significantly shorter. In patients and controls equally, PCR might favor templates that are shorter. The naive, central memory and Treg TCRB repertoires showed an apparent similarity that was greater among patients than among healthy donors.

Isolated RNA was reverse transcribed in full, so expressed TCRB transcripts were sequenced. Reads for stem cell-like memory T cell samples averaged about 970,000. The assay was immunoSEQ multiplex PCR, and TCRdb's table has in-frame clones only and misses some. The table records about 53,000 clones, about 64% of them present only once. As regards this clone: What it recognizes is unknown.

V lost 3 bases, J lost 0 bases, and 9 bases lay in between. The CDR3 is 15 amino acids. The germline V gene encodes CDR1 KGHSH and CDR2 LQKENI. This chain uses TRBV18 with TRBJ1-3, with D perhaps matching TRBD1 (5 bases). This sequence originates from a young woman with type 1 diabetes. Sequenced material: stem cell memory CD4+ T cells from blood. The CDR3 nucleotides are TGTGCCAGCTCACCTCGACAGTTCTCTGGAAACACCATATATTTT. Protein: CASSPRQFSGNTIYF.